A single sample gave rise to the 14 T cell receptor beta chains below, sequenced in a study of T cell responses to AZD1222 COVID-19 vaccine. TCRdb keeps only in-frame clones here, not all; method: immunoSEQ multiplex PCR. The sample has 90,000 to 130,000 clones; roughly 84% are singletons. The sample in question was peripheral blood, obtained on day 0 of AZD1222 vaccination. The receptors stem from an adult in good health.

V gene TRBV7-9 combines with J gene TRBJ1-2, with TRBD1 as a possible D gene (6 bases). Germline-derived CDR1 and CDR2 are SEHNR and FQNEAQ (reference sequence). This CDR3 comprises 14 residues. The V end was cut by 5 bases, the J end by 7 bases, with 17 bases between. CDR3 region: CASSPQGVLSGYTF. CDR3 nucleotides: TGTGCCAGCAGCCCACAGGGAGTGTTGAGTGGCTACACCTTC.

This clone was observed a few times. V gene TRBV28 combines with J gene TRBJ2-1; D ambiguous. The ends were cut back, 10 bases at V and 4 bases at J, with 14 bases in the middle. The CDR3 runs to 13 residues. Germline V gene lookup returns CDR1 MDHEN and CDR2 SYDVKM. The chain's CDR3 is CATTGRNYNEQFF. CDR3 DNA sequence: TGTGCCACCACCGGCAGGAATTACAATGAGCAGTTCTTC. Filled out from reference TRBV28 and TRBJ2-1, the complete variable domain reads DVKVTQSSRYLVKRTGEKVFLECVQDMDHENMFWYRQDPGLGLRLIYFSYDVKMKEKGDIPEGYSVSREKKERFSLILESASTNQTSMYLCATTGRNYNEQFFGPGTRLTVL.

The chain employs TRBV7-3 and TRBJ2-2, with 11 positions matching TRBD2. Germline CDR1 is SGHTA and CDR2 is FQGTGA. This CDR3 contains 17 residues. V trimming: 5 bases; J trimming: 6 bases; junction bases outside the gene matches: 11. The CDR3 nucleotides are TGTGCCAGCAGCACCGATTACACTAGCGGGAGTTCCGGGGAGCTGTTTTTT. It yields the protein CASSTDYTSGSSGELFF.

CDR3 coding DNA: TGTGCCAGCAGGGGACAGTGGACGGGATACACCTTC. Amino acids: CASRGQWTGYTF. This chain joins TRBV6-5 and TRBJ1-2, with 7 bases aligning to TRBD1. Germline V gene lookup returns CDR1 MNHEY and CDR2 SVGAGI. Unmatched junction bases numbered 9, after V lost 6 bases and J lost 11 bases. This CDR3 spans 12 amino acids.

The chain links TRBV27 to TRBJ1-5; no clear D. The CDR3 loop spans 14 amino acids. V lost 4 bases, J lost 5 bases, and 12 bases lay in between. The germline CDR1 and CDR2 sequences are MNHEY and SMNVEV (reference sequence). CDR3 protein: CASSSSDPYQPQHF. Here the CDR3 DNA reads TGTGCCAGCAGTTCCTCAGACCCGTATCAGCCCCAGCATTTT.

The chain carries TRBV6-5 and TRBJ1-1; D is ambiguous. The CDR3 is 13 residues long. The ends were cut back, 6 bases at V and 0 bases at J, with 8 bases in the middle. Germline V gene data show CDR1 as MNHEY and CDR2 as SVGAGI. The CDR3 DNA is TGTGCCAGCAGCCCCGTCCTGAACACTGAAGCTTTCTTT. This codes for CASSPVLNTEAFF.

The genes are TRBV24-1 and TRBJ2-4; maybe TRBD1 (6 bases). There are 14 residues in the CDR3. Trimming shortened V by 3 bases and J by 6 bases, and 11 bases separated the two germline ends. Germline-derived CDR1 and CDR2 are KGHDR and SFDVKD. As DNA, the CDR3 is TGTGCCACCAGTGATCGCAGGGGTGGAAACATTCAGTACTTC. This gives the protein CATSDRRGGNIQYF.

This sequence joins TRBV28 and TRBJ2-7, with D unclear. Trimming pared 6 bases from V and 3 bases from J, leaving 18 bases between. Looked up from germline, CDR1 is MDHEN and CDR2 is SYDVKM. The CDR3 sequence is 15 residues long. CDR3 DNA sequence: TGTGCCAGCAGGTCCTATGGGCGGATCCTCTACGAGCAGTACTTC. Its translation is CASRSYGRILYEQYF. Full variable domain (remainder filled in from reference TRBV28 and TRBJ2-7): DVKVTQSSRYLVKRTGEKVFLECVQDMDHENMFWYRQDPGLGLRLIYFSYDVKMKEKGDIPEGYSVSREKKERFSLILESASTNQTSMYLCASRSYGRILYEQYFGPGTRLTVT.

The J gene is TRBJ2-3, the V gene TRBV20-1, with a possible D match to TRBD1 (6 bases). V lost 3 bases to trimming and J lost 2 bases, with 15 bases between them. Germline V CDR1 and CDR2: DFQATT, SNEGSKA (reference sequence). This CDR3 comprises 15 residues. CDR3 sequence reads: CSASPQTGVTDTQYF. DNA for the CDR3: TGCAGTGCTAGTCCTCAGACAGGAGTCACAGATACGCAGTATTTT.

This clone appeared once. The chain uses TRBV6-5 and TRBJ1-2; tentatively, D is TRBD1 (6 bases). CDR3 length equals 14 residues. Germline V CDR1 and CDR2: MNHEY, SVGAGI. Trimming stripped 6 bases from V and 7 bases from J, with 18 bases between. The CDR3 coding sequence is TGTGCCAGCAGACAGGGTCGGATAATGGGTGGCTACACCTTC. This sequence encodes CASRQGRIMGGYTF.

The chain links TRBV4-3 to TRBJ1-4, with 7 positions matching TRBD1. The CDR3 sequence is 14 residues long. Looked up from germline, CDR1 is LGHNA and CDR2 is YSLEER. V lost 4 bases and J lost 4; bases outside the gene matches: 3. The CDR3 DNA is TGCGCCAGCAGCCTTGCAGGGGGTAATGAAAAACTGTTTTTT. Translation gives CASSLAGGNEKLFF.

The V call is TRBV29-1, the J call TRBJ1-1; D unclear. The CDR3 runs 13 residues. Germline V CDR1 and CDR2: SQVTM, ANQGSEA. V was cut by 6 bases and J by 0 bases, with 11 bases left in between. CDR3: CSVTGLMNTEAFF. The CDR3 nucleotides are TGCAGCGTGACGGGGTTGATGAACACTGAAGCTTTCTTT.

The genes are TRBV2 and TRBJ1-4; no firm D call. V was shortened by 5 bases and J by 8 bases, with 18 bases between the two germline ends. The CDR3 length is 15 residues. Germline CDR1 reads SNHLY; CDR2 reads FYNNEI. DNA for the CDR3: TGTGCCAGCAGTAGATCGGGGAGGGCGGAGGAAAAACTGTTTTTT. Amino acid sequence: CASSRSGRAEEKLFF. Drawing the rest from reference TRBV2 and TRBJ1-4, the complete variable domain is EPEVTQTPSHQVTQMGQEVILRCVPISNHLYFYWYRQILGQKVEFLVSFYNNEISEKSEIFDDQFSVERPDGSNFTLKIRSTKLEDSAMYFCASSRSGRAEEKLFFGSGTQLSVL.

The chain combines TRBV28 with TRBJ1-2; tentatively, D is TRBD1 (5 bases). CDR3 size: 12 residues. V lost 3 bases and J 8 bases, leaving 10 bases between the germline ends. Germline V gene sequence: CDR1 MDHEN, CDR2 SYDVKM. The DNA of the CDR3 is TGTGCCAGCAGTTTGCAGGGTTTAGGCTACACCTTC. This gives the protein CASSLQGLGYTF.